The 13 T cell receptor beta chains presented below share a single source sample, sequenced in a study of T cell repertoires in cytomegalovirus infection. TCRdb re-derived calls from the reads in MiXCR, one entry per CDR3 protein. Among roughly 500,000 distinct CDR3 sequences listed, around 35% were seen once. Antigen specificity for these receptors is unknown. This specimen was cultured PBMCs, taken from culture after CMV antigen stimulation. These receptors all stem from a human donor in good health (CMV status not recorded). Some clones in this sample may be carry-over from other donors' samples.

Many counts were recorded for this clonotype. The chain employs TRBV7-2 and TRBJ2-3; TRBD2 is a possible D gene (5 bases). V gave up 3 bases and J gave up 2 bases, with 15 bases separating them. This CDR3 has 16 amino acids. Germline lookup yields CDR1 SGHTA and CDR2 FQGNSA. CDR3 amino acids: CASSFGRLDYTDTQYF. The CDR3 nucleotides are TGTGCCAGCAGCTTTGGGAGATTAGATTACACAGATACGCAGTATTTT.

As for this clonotype: At one end, the junction sequence differs from germline, possibly due to a read error. The genes are TRBV4-1 and TRBJ1-1; no definite D call. Germline loops: CDR1 MGHRA, CDR2 YSYEKL. The CDR3 totals 17 residues. The CDR3 reads CASSQDLTSSGNTEAFF. Here the CDR3 DNA reads TGTGCCAGCAGCCAAGATTTGACCTCATCAGGAAACACTGAAGCTTTCTTT.

This clonotype occurred a few times. J is TRBJ2-7 and V is TRBV20-1; the match to TRBD2 covers 7 bases. The CDR3 runs to 14 residues. The V and J ends lost 4 bases and 5 bases, in that order; junction bases with no gene match: 11. Germline CDR1 is DFQATT and CDR2 is SNEGSKA (reference sequence). The CDR3 region has the DNA TGCAGTGCTATCGGGTGGGGCGGGAGCAACGAGCAGTACTTC. It codes for CSAIGWGGSNEQYF.

This clonotype was observed a few times. The rearrangement joins TRBV6-2 or TRBV6-3 to TRBJ1-2; 10 nucleotides line up with TRBD1. Trimming cost V 0 bases and J 2 bases; bases outside gene matches: 6. In germline, CDR1 is MNHEY, CDR2 SVGEGT. The CDR3 consists of 17 residues. In DNA, the CDR3 is TGTGCCAGCAGTTACTCGATCTCGACAGGGGGCAACTATGGCTACACCTTC. Amino acids: CASSYSISTGGNYGYTF.

CDR3 in amino acids: CASSVGTSGGQETQYF. The CDR3 DNA reads TGTGCCAGCAGCGTCGGGACTAGCGGGGGACAAGAGACCCAGTACTTC. This rearrangement joins TRBV9 to TRBJ2-5; 14 nucleotides align to TRBD2. V was pared by 2 bases and J by 2 bases, with 2 bases of the junction left unmatched. The CDR3 has 16 residues. Germline CDR1 is SGDLS and CDR2 is YYNGEE.

The chain employs TRBV30 and TRBJ2-1; D unclear. Trimming pared 0 bases from V and 0 bases from J, leaving 9 bases between. CDR3 length equals 15 residues. CDR1 is GTSNPN and CDR2 is SVGIG in the germline V gene (reference sequence). The CDR3 nucleotides are TGTGCCTGGAGTGTAAGGAGCGACTCCTACAATGAGCAGTTCTTC. Protein sequence: CAWSVRSDSYNEQFF.

This clonotype was recorded many times. The chain links TRBV7-2 to TRBJ1-3; TRBD1 matches at 7 bases. There are 14 residues in the CDR3. The V segment lost 5 bases and the J segment 1 base; nucleotides outside the gene matches: 2. Looked up from germline, CDR1 is SGHTA and CDR2 is FQGNSA. The CDR3 reads CASSLGQSGNTIYF. The CDR3 nucleotides are TGTGCCAGCAGCCTGGGACAGTCTGGAAACACCATATATTTT.

V and J are TRBV12-3 or TRBV12-4 and TRBJ1-1, with D tentatively TRBD1 (5 bases). Between the trimmed V and J ends, which lost 6 bases and 2 bases, there was a span of 13 bases. The CDR3 covers 14 residues. CDR3 loop: CASRGRDRNTEAFF. The CDR3 nucleotides are TGTGCCAGCAGGGGGAGAGACAGAAACACTGAAGCTTTCTTT.

The chain couples TRBV29-1 to TRBJ2-7; 9 bases agree with TRBD1. The trim removed 7 bases at V and 5 bases at J, leaving 9 bases unmatched. The CDR3 spans 13 residues. Germline V CDR1 and CDR2: SQVTM, ANQGSEA. Here the CDR3 DNA reads TGCAGCGCCGCCGGGACAGGGAGCAACGAGCAGTACTTC. This translates into CSAAGTGSNEQYF.

This clonotype was found a few times. The V gene is TRBV28, the J gene TRBJ2-5, with 8 bases that match TRBD2. CDR3 length equals 16 residues. V trimming: 1 base; J trimming: 5 bases; junction bases outside the gene matches: 9. Germline lookup yields CDR1 MDHEN and CDR2 SYDVKM. The CDR3 nucleotides read TGTGCCAGCAGTTTATATGTCGGGAGGGCCCGGGAGACCCAGTACTTC. Its translation: CASSLYVGRARETQYF.

The chain carries TRBV7-9 and TRBJ2-7; 16 positions agree with TRBD2. The J segment lost 6 bases and the V segment lost 3 bases, leaving 8 bases of the junction unmatched. CDR1 and CDR2 (germline): SEHNR, FQNEAQ (reference sequence). The CDR3 covers 17 residues. The CDR3 DNA reads TGTGCCAGCAGCTTGGGGACTAGCGGGAGGGCCAGGTCCGAGCAGTACGTC. It is translated as CASSLGTSGRARSEQYV.

This clonotype was counted ten times or more. This chain uses TRBV7-2 with TRBJ1-3, with TRBD1 identical over 7 bases. Germline values: CDR1 SGHTA, CDR2 FQGNSA. The ends lost 3 bases at V and 3 bases at J; junction bases unmatched: 5. This CDR3 is 15 amino acids long. CDR3: CASSFDRAGGNTIYF. As DNA, the CDR3 is TGTGCCAGCAGCTTCGACAGGGCTGGTGGAAACACCATATATTTT.

CDR3 loop: CASRYSGEFAYEQYF. CDR3 DNA sequence: TGTGCCAGCCGGTATAGCGGGGAATTCGCCTACGAGCAGTACTTC. V gene TRBV27 combines with J gene TRBJ2-7; 8 bases map to TRBD2. Germline V gives CDR1 MNHEY, CDR2 SMNVEV (reference sequence). This CDR3 spans 15 amino acids. Unmatched junction bases numbered 11, after V lost 8 bases and J lost 2 bases.